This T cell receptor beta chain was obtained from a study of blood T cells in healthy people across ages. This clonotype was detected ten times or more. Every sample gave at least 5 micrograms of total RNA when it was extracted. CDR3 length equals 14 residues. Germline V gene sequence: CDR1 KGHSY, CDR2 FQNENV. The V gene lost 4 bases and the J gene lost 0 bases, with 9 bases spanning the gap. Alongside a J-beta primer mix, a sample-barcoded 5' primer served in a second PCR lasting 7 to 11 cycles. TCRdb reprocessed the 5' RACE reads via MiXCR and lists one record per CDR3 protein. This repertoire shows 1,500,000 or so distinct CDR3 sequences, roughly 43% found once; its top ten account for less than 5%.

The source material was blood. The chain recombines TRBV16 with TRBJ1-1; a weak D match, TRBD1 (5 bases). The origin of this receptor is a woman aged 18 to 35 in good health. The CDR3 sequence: CASSPGFVNTEAFF. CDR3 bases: TGTGCCAGCAGCCCAGGGTTTGTGAACACTGAAGCTTTCTTT.